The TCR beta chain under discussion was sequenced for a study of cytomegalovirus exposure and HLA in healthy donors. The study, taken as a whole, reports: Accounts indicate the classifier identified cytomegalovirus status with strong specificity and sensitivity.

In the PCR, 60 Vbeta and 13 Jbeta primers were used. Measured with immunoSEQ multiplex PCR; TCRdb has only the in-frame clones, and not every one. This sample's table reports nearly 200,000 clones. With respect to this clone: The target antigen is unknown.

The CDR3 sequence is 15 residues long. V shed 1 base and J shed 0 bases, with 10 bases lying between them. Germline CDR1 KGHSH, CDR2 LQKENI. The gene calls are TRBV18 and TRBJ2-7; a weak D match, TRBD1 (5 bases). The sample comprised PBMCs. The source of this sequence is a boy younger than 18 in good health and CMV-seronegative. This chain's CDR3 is CASSPRFTGSYEQYF. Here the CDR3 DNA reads TGTGCCAGCTCACCACGGTTCACAGGCTCCTACGAGCAGTACTTC.